The clone carrying this TCR beta chain was detected a few times. The antigen is undetermined. The source of the sample is a study of early T cells in non-severe SARS-CoV-2 infection. Overall study context: Unsorted whole-blood RNA was sequenced in bulk, leaving chains unpaired. Findings and caveats of the study: Sequences matched to VDJdb favored anti-spike CD8 responses, while private and CD4 specificities were missed.

Trimming removed 7 bases at V and 7 bases at J, with 16 bases between. Germline V gene data show CDR1 as LNHDA and CDR2 as SQIVND (reference sequence). There are 13 residues in the CDR3. As part of library construction, unique molecular identifiers were attached to individual cDNA molecules. In TCRdb, the 5' RACE reads were re-called with MiXCR into one record per CDR3 protein. The profile shows about 60,000 distinct CDR3 sequences, 7.5% to 10% of them singletons. The sample taken for sequencing was whole blood. The sequence was obtained from an adult who was a healthcare worker with PCR-confirmed SARS-CoV-2 infection or an uninfected control (not recorded which). The rearrangement joins TRBV19 to TRBJ1-2, with no clear D. The CDR3 here is CASKVENQVGYTF. The CDR3 DNA reads as TGTGCCAGTAAGGTAGAGAACCAGGTTGGCTACACCTTC.